Here is one T cell receptor beta chain with its context. TCRdb's table, derived via immunoSEQ multiplex PCR, lists solely in-frame clones and lacks some. The sample lists approximately 110,000 clones; about 85% were seen once. This specimen comes from a study of blood T cell repertoires in COVID-19. The length of the CDR3 is 15 residues. Germline V gene data show CDR1 as LNHDA and CDR2 as SQIVND (reference sequence). Unmatched junction bases numbered 8, after V lost 8 bases and J lost 1 base. The V call is TRBV19, the J call TRBJ2-4, with 7 bases lining up with TRBD2. The receptor was isolated from a man aged 40-55 years with acute or convalescent COVID-19. The sequenced sample was peripheral blood. The CDR3 region has the DNA TGTGCCAGTTCGGAGGCGGGAGCGGCCAAAAACATTCAGTACTTC. Residues: CASSEAGAAKNIQYF.